These T cell receptor beta chains were read from a single sample in a study of identical twins. TCRdb reprocessed the 5' RACE reads via MiXCR and lists one record per CDR3 protein. The table has approximately 890,000 distinct CDR3 sequences, 12% seen once. These data were also reused for a study on yellow fever vaccine responses in identical twins.

Specimen: PBMCs. Source of these receptors: a young woman in good health. Each CDR3 is given without its conserved first and last residue. Fields, in order: CDR3 protein, J gene, V gene.

cdr3_aa: SARVGGWGNQPQH
j_call: TRBJ1-5
v_call: TRBV20-1

cdr3_aa: SVGALEMVENEQY
j_call: TRBJ2-7
v_call: TRBV29-1

cdr3_aa: SASDLGDRGFHEQF
j_call: TRBJ2-1
v_call: TRBV20-1

cdr3_aa: ATSDRGSGGAGDTQY
j_call: TRBJ2-3
v_call: TRBV24-1

cdr3_aa: ASNVPPYEQY
j_call: TRBJ2-7
v_call: TRBV2

cdr3_aa: ASSSVWGPYEQY
j_call: TRBJ2-7
v_call: TRBV7-9

cdr3_aa: ASSLVSRTGGFETQY
j_call: TRBJ2-5
v_call: TRBV7-9

cdr3_aa: ASSFHNTEAF
j_call: TRBJ1-1
v_call: TRBV12-3/TRBV12-4

cdr3_aa: ASSLGANSAVRYT
j_call: TRBJ1-2
v_call: TRBV11-2

cdr3_aa: SARSSAIQETQY
j_call: TRBJ2-5
v_call: TRBV20-1

cdr3_aa: ASSRVDFNNEQF
j_call: TRBJ2-1
v_call: TRBV4-1

cdr3_aa: SASQGTYEQY
j_call: TRBJ2-7
v_call: TRBV20-1

cdr3_aa: SACAGTGPGETQY
j_call: TRBJ2-5
v_call: TRBV20-1

cdr3_aa: ASSSRAVGGNEQF
j_call: TRBJ2-1
v_call: TRBV12-3/TRBV12-4

cdr3_aa: ASSYTYSSYNEQF
j_call: TRBJ2-1
v_call: TRBV6-5

cdr3_aa: ASSLMPGGSSTDTQY
j_call: TRBJ2-3
v_call: TRBV7-3

cdr3_aa: ASSWGGDSNQPQH
j_call: TRBJ1-5
v_call: TRBV12-3/TRBV12-4

cdr3_aa: ASSEVLFNEQF
j_call: TRBJ2-1
v_call: TRBV2

cdr3_aa: ASRWGGGRDEQF
j_call: TRBJ2-1
v_call: TRBV28

cdr3_aa: AIKRTSGRPTIDEQY
j_call: TRBJ2-7
v_call: TRBV10-3

cdr3_aa: SARDTRGSAGELF
j_call: TRBJ2-2
v_call: TRBV20-1

cdr3_aa: SATSSGRTAYEQY
j_call: TRBJ2-7
v_call: TRBV20-1

cdr3_aa: ASSAGTGGADQPQH
j_call: TRBJ1-5
v_call: TRBV6-1

cdr3_aa: ASNRGGPNTGELF
j_call: TRBJ2-2
v_call: TRBV5-1

cdr3_aa: ASSGGLAGARNEQF
j_call: TRBJ2-1
v_call: TRBV2

cdr3_aa: ASSPGPTGANVLT
j_call: TRBJ2-6
v_call: TRBV5-1

cdr3_aa: ASTTGTSGSYEQY
j_call: TRBJ2-7
v_call: TRBV6-1

cdr3_aa: ASSLYSSATVYEQY
j_call: TRBJ2-7
v_call: TRBV5-1

cdr3_aa: SVEVARVEAF
j_call: TRBJ1-1
v_call: TRBV29-1

cdr3_aa: SVWDARAGEETQY
j_call: TRBJ2-5
v_call: TRBV29-1

cdr3_aa: ATNLWAGGNTEAF
j_call: TRBJ1-1
v_call: TRBV24-1

cdr3_aa: ASTSGICQETQY
j_call: TRBJ2-5
v_call: TRBV6-4

cdr3_aa: ASSPVQQGNGYT
j_call: TRBJ1-2
v_call: TRBV5-1

cdr3_aa: AIGIYNEQF
j_call: TRBJ2-1
v_call: TRBV10-3

cdr3_aa: ASSSGTSGTGETQY
j_call: TRBJ2-5
v_call: TRBV12-3/TRBV12-4

cdr3_aa: ATSPRSGLQETQY
j_call: TRBJ2-5
v_call: TRBV15

cdr3_aa: ATSAATGQAKNIQY
j_call: TRBJ2-4
v_call: TRBV24-1

cdr3_aa: ASSRRKEEEF
j_call: TRBJ2-1
v_call: TRBV11-2

cdr3_aa: ASSQDDRPADIQY
j_call: TRBJ2-4
v_call: TRBV4-1

cdr3_aa: ASSTEGGSEAF
j_call: TRBJ1-1
v_call: TRBV5-1

cdr3_aa: ASSELGLEQF
j_call: TRBJ2-1
v_call: TRBV25-1

cdr3_aa: ASSDINQPQH
j_call: TRBJ1-5
v_call: TRBV6-1

cdr3_aa: ASSWKRTGELF
j_call: TRBJ2-2
v_call: TRBV5-4

cdr3_aa: ASSLPGHSYEQY
j_call: TRBJ2-7
v_call: TRBV28

cdr3_aa: ASSYVQTYNEQF
j_call: TRBJ2-1
v_call: TRBV6-2/TRBV6-3

cdr3_aa: ASSTGQTRPQH
j_call: TRBJ1-5
v_call: TRBV6-1

cdr3_aa: ASRRRGGYEKLF
j_call: TRBJ1-4
v_call: TRBV12-3/TRBV12-4

cdr3_aa: ASSPDGAAYNEQF
j_call: TRBJ2-1
v_call: TRBV5-6

cdr3_aa: ASSNPGTISGNTIY
j_call: TRBJ1-3
v_call: TRBV6-2/TRBV6-3

cdr3_aa: SASQQSNTGELF
j_call: TRBJ2-2
v_call: TRBV20-1

cdr3_aa: ASGRDGSYNEQF
j_call: TRBJ2-1
v_call: TRBV7-9

cdr3_aa: SVVRGSGNTIY
j_call: TRBJ1-3
v_call: TRBV29-1

cdr3_aa: ASKGLPGELF
j_call: TRBJ2-2
v_call: TRBV2

cdr3_aa: ASSLVGGNQPQH
j_call: TRBJ1-5
v_call: TRBV5-1

cdr3_aa: ASSQESLVVQETQY
j_call: TRBJ2-5
v_call: TRBV3-1

cdr3_aa: SVYRGYNSPLH
j_call: TRBJ1-6
v_call: TRBV20-1

cdr3_aa: ASSVDGLGFSRYEQY
j_call: TRBJ2-7
v_call: TRBV9